The following is a T cell receptor (beta chain) sequence with its context. The antigen is unknown. This record comes from a study of cytomegalovirus exposure and HLA in healthy donors. It was with 60 Vbeta and 13 Jbeta primers that the PCR ran. Clones were read by immunoSEQ multiplex PCR, and TCRdb kept only the in-frame ones, dropping some. Among fewer than 100,000 clones listed, 78% were seen once. CDR1 is SGHNT and CDR2 is YYREEE in the germline V gene (reference sequence). The CDR3 extends over 15 amino acids. Trimming left V 2 bases short and J 7 bases short, with 16 bases between. Findings of the study overall: Later on, a genetic analysis was performed. It linked a missense variant in DCLRE1C with V- and J-gene trimming of TCR beta.

The rearrangement links TRBV5-4 to TRBJ1-5; a weak D match, TRBD1 (5 bases). The sequencing sample was made of PBMCs. The receptor's source is a woman in her thirties or forties in good health and CMV-seropositive. In DNA, the CDR3 is TGTGCCAGCAGCTTAATTTTGGGGGAGGAACAGCCCCAGCATTTT. Translation gives CASSLILGEEQPQHF.